Listed below are T cell receptor beta chains from one sample, sequenced in a study of T cells in Graves' hyperthyroidism and ophthalmopathy. TCRdb itself ran the multiplex PCR reads through MiXCR, one entry per CDR3 protein. The table has about 720,000 distinct CDR3 sequences, about 15% seen once. Source material: blood. The receptors stem from a man in his late teens or twenties with Graves' hyperthyroidism. The CDR3 runs from the conserved cysteine through the conserved F or W. Each record gives: D gene, V gene, clone size, J gene, CDR3 protein, CDR3 DNA. D genes are given only for firm matches. Clone sizes are given selectively: once, few, many, or a class where the clone is expanded.

>.|TRBV9|.|TRBJ1-1
CASSVDGRREAFF
TGTGCCAGCAGCGTAGATGGGAGGAGGGAAGCTTTCTTT
>TRBD1|TRBV7-3|few|TRBJ2-7
CASSFSPGTGYEQYF
TGTGCCAGCAGCTTTTCGCCCGGGACAGGCTACGAGCAGTACTTC
>.|TRBV7-2|.|TRBJ2-1
CASSWMIAVYEQFF
TGTGCCAGCAGCTGGATGATAGCGGTCTATGAGCAGTTCTTC
>.|TRBV27|many|TRBJ1-6
CASSPYGDTRGSPLHF
TGTGCCAGCAGTCCTTACGGGGACACCAGAGGTTCACCCCTCCACTTT
>TRBD2|TRBV6-4|.|TRBJ2-1
CASSKSGTSGNEQFF
TGTGCCAGCAGTAAATCCGGGACTAGCGGCAATGAGCAGTTCTTC
>.|TRBV2|many|TRBJ1-2
CASSDQEAGYTF
TGTGCCAGCAGTGATCAGGAAGCGGGCTACACCTTC
>TRBD2|TRBV7-9|many|TRBJ2-3
CASSKRLAGVTDTQYF
TGTGCCAGCAGCAAACGACTAGCGGGGGTCACAGATACGCAGTATTTT
>.|TRBV28|.|TRBJ2-1
CASSLWLGGTYNGQFF
TGTGCCAGCAGTTTATGGCTGGGGGGCACCTACAATGGGCAGTTCTTC
>.|TRBV30|many|TRBJ2-7
CAWTPTPLNQEQYF
TGTGCCTGGACCCCGACTCCCCTTAACCAAGAGCAGTACTTC
>TRBD1|TRBV29-1|.|TRBJ2-1
CSVEGGTGDYNEQFF
TGCAGCGTTGAAGGAGGGACAGGGGACTACAATGAGCAGTTCTTC
>.|TRBV30|many|TRBJ1-2
CAWGRRAYGYTF
TGTGCCTGGGGACGTCGAGCCTATGGCTACACCTTC
>.|TRBV18|many|TRBJ2-7
CASSPTPTGNEQYF
TGTGCCAGCTCACCAACTCCTACAGGGAACGAGCAGTACTTC
>.|TRBV28|few|TRBJ2-1
CASRQQGINDEQFF
TGTGCCAGCAGACAACAGGGAATTAATGATGAGCAGTTCTTC
>TRBD1|TRBV5-1|few|TRBJ2-5
CASSLEYPGQGETQYF
TGCGCCAGCAGCTTGGAATACCCGGGACAGGGCGAGACCCAGTACTTC
>TRBD2|TRBV14|few|TRBJ2-2
CASSQMGLGNTGELFF
TGTGCCAGCAGCCAAATGGGACTAGGAAACACCGGGGAGCTGTTTTTT
>TRBD1|TRBV6-1|many|TRBJ2-2
CASSPEPGQITTGELFF
TGTGCCAGCAGTCCGGAACCGGGACAGATAACCACCGGGGAGCTGTTTTTT
>TRBD1|TRBV3-1|many|TRBJ1-1
CASSPARQGIWTEAFF
TGTGCCAGCAGCCCAGCCAGACAGGGGATTTGGACTGAAGCTTTCTTT
>.|TRBV27|many|TRBJ2-7
CASSPSPLYEQYF
TGTGCCAGCAGTCCCTCGCCTCTCTACGAGCAGTACTTC
>.|TRBV20-1|.|TRBJ2-1
CSAPLGLPYNEQFF
TGCAGTGCCCCTCTGGGGCTGCCATACAATGAGCAGTTCTTC
>.|TRBV15|few|TRBJ2-4
CATSRDNQNIQYF
TGTGCCACCAGCAGAGATAACCAAAACATTCAGTACTTC
>.|TRBV2|.|TRBJ2-2
CASSPGLLRTGELFF
TGTGCCAGCAGTCCCGGCCTTCTGAGGACCGGGGAGCTGTTTTTT
>.|TRBV7-2|many|TRBJ2-7
CASSLISGRSYEQYF
TGTGCCAGCAGCTTAATTTCCGGGAGATCCTACGAGCAGTACTTC
>.|TRBV7-2|.|TRBJ2-1
CAGSFDGRRNEQFF
TGTGCCGGCAGCTTCGACGGACGGAGGAATGAGCAGTTCTTC
>.|TRBV12-3/TRBV12-4|few|TRBJ2-1
CASSLTPGTLGGGPSYNEQFF
TGTGCCAGCAGTCTAACCCCCGGTACCCTAGGGGGAGGGCCTTCCTACAATGAGCAGTTCTTC
>.|TRBV7-9|many|TRBJ2-2
CASSETTLSGELFF
TGTGCCAGCAGCGAGACTACTCTGTCCGGGGAGCTGTTTTTT
>.|TRBV20-1|many|TRBJ2-3
CSARAPLTTDTQYF
TGCAGTGCTAGAGCTCCACTCACCACAGATACGCAGTATTTT
>.|TRBV20-1|.|TRBJ2-4
CSARRALNIQYF
TGCAGTGCGAGACGAGCTCTAAACATTCAGTACTTC
>TRBD2|TRBV19|once|TRBJ2-5
CASSPWTSGSFETQYF
TGTGCCAGTAGTCCTTGGACTAGCGGGAGTTTTGAGACCCAGTACTTC
>.|TRBV4-2|.|TRBJ2-4
CASSPEGTAKNIQYF
TGTGCCAGCAGCCCCGAGGGGACAGCCAAAAACATTCAGTACTTC
>.|TRBV28|many|TRBJ2-3
CASSFAGRSTDTQYF
TGTGCCAGCAGTTTTGCCGGGAGAAGCACAGATACGCAGTATTTT
>TRBD1|TRBV11-2|many|TRBJ1-2
CASSRTGGNYGYTF
TGTGCCAGCAGCCGGACAGGGGGAAACTATGGCTACACCTTC
>TRBD1|TRBV5-1|few|TRBJ2-7
CASSHGVGTATYEQYF
TGCGCCAGCAGCCATGGGGTGGGGACAGCCACCTACGAGCAGTACTTC
>.|TRBV2|.|TRBJ2-6
CASSEDTVRANVLTF
TGTGCCAGCAGTGAAGATACAGTGAGGGCCAACGTCCTGACTTTC
>.|TRBV28|few|TRBJ2-7
CASSSELEQYF
TGTGCCAGCAGTTCGGAGCTAGAGCAGTACTTC